This TCR beta chain originates from a study of PD-L1 blockade in urothelial cancer. Study information: At 6 weeks and at 3 weeks (second dose) after treatment start, blood was analyzed. Blood-derived samples held a median approximately 140,000 T cells. Study findings and constraints: Tumor-linked clones in blood grew more by 3 weeks in durable-benefit patients.

Measured with immunoSEQ multiplex PCR; TCRdb has only the in-frame clones, and not every one. The sample lists about 47,000 clones, roughly four fifths occurring once. CDR3 length equals 15 residues. V shed 4 bases, J shed 2 bases, and the junction held 3 bases outside the gene matches. CDR1 is LNHDA and CDR2 is SQIVND in the germline V gene (reference sequence). Documented time point: pretreatment peripheral blood. Concerning this clone itself: Its antigen is unidentified.

The TCR was taken from a man aged 45-65 years with urothelial cancer. Sequences were derived from PBMCs, sampled around atezolizumab (anti-PD-L1) treatment. The chain employs TRBV19 and TRBJ2-2; 8 bases are shared with TRBD2. The CDR3 DNA reads as TGTGCCAGTAGTAGCGGGAGGCCCAACACCGGGGAGCTGTTTTTT. This sequence encodes CASSSGRPNTGELFF.